These 22 T cell receptor beta chains came from one sample sequenced in a study of CD8 T cells in ankylosing spondylitis. TCRdb called the 5' RACE reads again in MiXCR, with one record for every CDR3 protein. Of 35,000 to 45,000 distinct CDR3 sequences listed, around 10% are singletons. The sample taken for sequencing was blood, either unsorted or a sorted T cell fraction (not recorded which). All receptors come from a male donor with ankylosing spondylitis or in good health (not recorded which).

This clonotype has a count of ten or more. The gene calls are TRBV5-1 and TRBJ1-4; D unclear. The V end was cut by 1 base, the J end by 4 bases, with 14 bases between. Per the germline V gene, CDR1 is SGHRS and CDR2 is YFSETQ. The CDR3 loop spans 16 amino acids. CDR3 in DNA: TGCGCCAGCAGCTTGAGCGGCCGCTCCCTTAATGAAAAACTGTTTTTT. It is translated as CASSLSGRSLNEKLFF.

This clonotype was seen ten or more times. The chain employs TRBV5-1 and TRBJ1-5; D gene unclear. The CDR3 runs to 15 residues. Germline loops: CDR1 SGHRS, CDR2 YFSETQ. The V and J ends lost 5 bases and 0 bases respectively, with 12 bases between them. CDR3 loop: CASSLLGDSNQPQHF. CDR3 nucleotide sequence: TGCGCCAGCAGTTTGCTTGGGGATAGCAATCAGCCCCAGCATTTT.

V and J are TRBV18 and TRBJ2-5; D is tentatively TRBD1 or TRBD2 (5 bases each). Trimming stripped 0 bases from V and 7 bases from J, with 9 bases between. CDR1 KGHSH and CDR2 LQKENI come from the germline V gene. There are 13 residues in the CDR3. This CDR3 is CASSPPGDGTQYF. CDR3 DNA: TGTGCCAGCTCACCACCGGGGGATGGGACCCAGTACTTC.

This clonotype showed up many times. The chain has TRBV29-1 and TRBJ2-2; TRBD2 agrees at 8 bases. The J segment lost 1 base and the V segment lost 5 bases, leaving 3 bases of the junction unmatched. The germline V gene has CDR1 SQVTM and CDR2 ANQGSEA. The CDR3 has 14 amino acids. CDR3 coding DNA: TGCAGCGTTCTGCGGGGGGTGAACACCGGGGAGCTGTTTTTT. It codes for CSVLRGVNTGELFF.

V is TRBV7-9 and J is TRBJ2-7; 7 positions match TRBD1. The germline gives CDR1 SEHNR, CDR2 FQNEAQ (reference sequence). This CDR3 spans 14 amino acids. Unmatched junction bases numbered 7, after V lost 5 bases and J lost 3 bases. CDR3 amino acids: CASSPVDRVYEQYF. The CDR3 bases are TGTGCCAGCAGCCCTGTTGACAGGGTCTACGAGCAGTACTTC.

The rearrangement joins TRBV29-1 to TRBJ2-4; D possibly matches TRBD1 or TRBD2 (6 bases each). In germline, CDR1 is SQVTM, CDR2 ANQGSEA. Trimming removed 3 bases at V and 0 bases at J, with 9 bases between. This CDR3 contains 14 residues. The CDR3 region has the DNA TGCAGCGTTGATGAGGGGGGAGCCAAAAACATTCAGTACTTC. Translation gives CSVDEGGAKNIQYF.

This clonotype was seen more than once but under ten times. J is TRBJ1-1 and V is TRBV7-8; D call uncertain. Germline values: CDR1 SGHVS, CDR2 FQNEAQ. Trimming stripped 2 bases from V and 1 base from J, with 14 bases between. CDR3 length: 16 residues. The CDR3 DNA sequence: TGTGCCAGCAGCTTAAATTCGGCGGGCCCGAACACTGAAGCTTTCTTT. It yields the protein CASSLNSAGPNTEAFF.

A few counts support this clonotype. The chain employs TRBV5-1 and TRBJ1-1; TRBD1 matches at 7 bases. This CDR3 comprises 14 residues. The V gene's germline CDR1 is SGHRS and CDR2 YFSETQ. The J segment lost 8 bases and the V segment lost 4 bases, leaving 11 bases of the junction unmatched. The CDR3 nucleotides read TGCGCCAGCAGCACCCTACAGGGGTCTGGGGAAGCTTTCTTT. Protein: CASSTLQGSGEAFF.

This clonotype was seen repeatedly, ten times or more. The genes are TRBV5-1 and TRBJ1-6; D may be TRBD1 (5 bases). V dropped 0 bases and J dropped 8 bases, with 9 bases sitting between them. The CDR3 contains 14 residues. Germline lookup yields CDR1 SGHRS and CDR2 YFSETQ. This chain's CDR3 is CASSLGRGDSPLHF. The CDR3 bases are TGCGCCAGCAGCTTGGGTCGAGGGGATTCACCCCTCCACTTT.

This clonotype was seen at least ten times. The V and J genes are TRBV5-1 and TRBJ1-4; weak D call: TRBD1 (5 bases). Germline assignment: CDR1 SGHRS and CDR2 YFSETQ. The CDR3 covers 14 residues. V lost 5 bases and J lost 0, with 8 bases in between. CDR3 sequence (DNA): TGCGCCAGCAGTTCGGGGGCAACTAATGAAAAACTGTTTTTT. Protein: CASSSGATNEKLFF.

This clonotype was picked up many times. The chain recombines TRBV11-2 with TRBJ2-5, with D maybe TRBD1 (5 bases). V gave up 1 base and J gave up 5 bases, with 17 bases separating them. Germline CDR1 is SGHAT and CDR2 is FQNNGV. The CDR3 length is 16 residues. The CDR3 nucleotides read TGTGCCAGCAGCTTAGGATCGGCGCAGGGTTGGGAGACCCAGTACTTC. Translating gives CASSLGSAQGWETQYF.

The chain recombines TRBV2 with TRBJ1-5; no clear D. The CDR3 has 11 residues. V lost 8 bases and J 5 bases, leaving 7 bases between the germline ends. Germline V CDR1 and CDR2: SNHLY, FYNNEI. CDR3 DNA sequence: TGTGCCAGCGCGGCGGATCAGCCCCAGCATTTT. Protein sequence: CASAADQPQHF.

This clonotype was recorded many times. J is TRBJ2-3 and V is TRBV20-1; TRBD2 matches 12 bases. Trimming removed 6 bases from V and 3 bases from J; junction bases left unmatched: 16. Per the germline V gene, CDR1 is DFQATT and CDR2 is SNEGSKA (reference sequence). The CDR3 sequence is 18 residues long. DNA of the CDR3: TGCAGTGCCATCCCTTCTAGCGGGGGGGCACTTGAAACAGATACGCAGTATTTT. This translates into CSAIPSSGGALETDTQYF.

On this clonotype itself: A much more abundant neighbour one base away suggests this may be a read error. The chain links TRBV6-1 to TRBJ2-3, with a tentative D call TRBD2 (6 bases). With 7 bases removed from V and 4 bases from J, the gap between germline ends came to 18 bases. This CDR3 is 15 amino acids long. Germline assignment: CDR1 MNHNS and CDR2 SASEGT. The DNA of the CDR3 is TGTGCCAGCACCCCGAGACTAGGCCCGTCAGATACGCAGTATTTT. Its translation is CASTPRLGPSDTQYF.

This clonotype has a count of ten or more. The chain carries TRBV25-1 and TRBJ2-2; D unclear. Germline values: CDR1 MGHDK, CDR2 SYGVNS. The CDR3 spans 14 residues. V was cut by 6 bases and J by 3 bases, with 11 bases left in between. The CDR3 nucleotides are TGTGCCAGCAGGGGCCCCCTAGACACCGGGGAGCTGTTTTTT. Protein sequence: CASRGPLDTGELFF.

This chain joins TRBV11-2 and TRBJ1-4, with TRBD1 matching 8 bases. Trimming cost V 5 bases and J 4 bases; bases outside gene matches: 6. The CDR3 runs to 15 residues. The germline V gene has CDR1 SGHAT and CDR2 FQNNGV. The CDR3 region is CASSRGQGSNEKLFF. CDR3 bases: TGTGCCAGCAGCCGAGGACAGGGCAGTAATGAAAAACTGTTTTTT.

The genes are TRBV4-2 and TRBJ1-2; D not resolved. V was trimmed by 0 bases and J by 0 bases, leaving 8 bases between them. The length of the CDR3 is 15 residues. The germline CDR1 and CDR2 sequences are LGHNA and YNFKEQ. The CDR3 DNA reads TGTGCCAGCAGCCAAGAGATACCTGCTAACTATGGCTACACCTTC. Protein sequence: CASSQEIPANYGYTF.

This clonotype occurred many times. This chain connects TRBV5-1 to TRBJ2-1, with a weak D call TRBD2 (6 bases). Germline V gives CDR1 SGHRS, CDR2 YFSETQ. This CDR3 region has 12 residues. Between the trimmed V and J ends, which lost 4 bases and 8 bases, there was a span of 10 bases. The CDR3 sequence: CASSPTSYEQFF. The CDR3 region has the DNA TGCGCCAGCAGCCCTACTAGCTATGAGCAGTTCTTC.

This clonotype was recorded at least ten times. The J gene is TRBJ2-1, the V gene TRBV7-8; TRBD2 matches at 13 bases. Trimming cost V 3 bases and J 8 bases; bases outside gene matches: 4. The CDR3 length is 15 residues. Germline V gives CDR1 SGHVS, CDR2 FQNEAQ. The CDR3 protein is CASSFRLAGGDEQFF. CDR3 in DNA: TGTGCCAGCAGCTTTCGACTAGCGGGGGGCGATGAGCAGTTCTTC.

This clonotype showed up many times. The chain recombines TRBV20-1 with TRBJ2-1; D is perhaps TRBD2 (5 bases). The CDR3 has 12 amino acids. Trimming pared 0 bases from V and 10 bases from J, leaving 10 bases between. Germline V gene data show CDR1 as DFQATT and CDR2 as SNEGSKA (reference sequence). The chain's CDR3 is CSARDNRREQFF. As DNA, the CDR3 is TGCAGTGCTAGAGATAATCGGAGGGAGCAGTTCTTC.

The J gene is TRBJ1-1, the V gene TRBV7-8; TRBD1 might be the D (5 bases). Germline values: CDR1 SGHVS, CDR2 FQNEAQ. The length of the CDR3 is 18 residues. Trimming cost V 2 bases and J 0 bases, with 19 bases left between them. This CDR3 is CASSLWAGGFVMNTEAFF. The CDR3 nucleotides read TGTGCCAGCAGCTTATGGGCGGGGGGGTTTGTCATGAACACTGAAGCTTTCTTT.

This clonotype was recorded many times. The genes are TRBV21-1 and TRBJ2-3; TRBD1, as called in the table, went unchecked against the DNA. TRBV21-1 is reported as a pseudogene. The CDR3 extends over 16 amino acids. The CDR3 DNA sequence: TGTGCCAGCAGCAACTTCAGGGGGACTAGCACAGATACGCAGTATTTT. Translating it yields CASSNFRGTSTDTQYF.